This T cell receptor beta chain stems from a study of T cells in Graves' hyperthyroidism and ophthalmopathy. Authors of the study amplified TCR beta CDR3 regions from RNA transcripts. The HTBI primer set drove a first-round RT-PCR of the TCR CDR3. MiXCR, applied by TCRdb to the multiplex PCR reads, yields one record per CDR3 protein. The sample has some 400,000 distinct CDR3 sequences, roughly 14% seen once. At least ten counts were recorded for this clonotype. The germline gives CDR1 SGDLS, CDR2 YYNGEE. The CDR3 loop spans 16 amino acids. J lost 1 base, V lost 0 bases, and 3 bases had no gene match. V and J are TRBV9 and TRBJ1-5; 8 positions agree with TRBD1. The sequence was obtained from a man aged 30 to 39 with Graves' hyperthyroidism that later progressed to Graves' ophthalmopathy. Input material: blood. CDR3 nucleotide sequence: TGTGCCAGCAGCGTAGGGACAGGGTTGAGCAATCAGCCCCAGCATTTT. Translated, it gives CASSVGTGLSNQPQHF. Supplemented by reference TRBV9 and TRBJ1-5, the full variable domain reads DSGVTQTPKHLITATGQRVTLRCSPRSGDLSVYWYQQSLDQGLQFLIQYYNGEERAKGNILERFSAQQFPDLHSELNLSSLELGDSALYFCASSVGTGLSNQPQHFGDGTRLSIL.